This T cell receptor beta chain was sequenced for a study of technical replicates of blood from four donors. TCRdb's copy holds only in-frame clones and misses some; the assay was immunoSEQ multiplex PCR. The sample has tens of thousands of clones; 85% to 95% are singletons. CDR1 and CDR2 (germline): ENHRY, SYGVKD. V trimming: 3 bases; J trimming: 7 bases; junction bases outside the gene matches: 10. The length of the CDR3 is 15 residues. Source material: T cells isolated from PBMCs. The receptor was isolated from a human donor in good health. The chain employs TRBV10-3 and TRBJ2-5; 8 bases are a match to TRBD2. CDR3 sequence (DNA): TGTGCCATCAGTGATGGCGGGGGGACGGCCGGGACCCAGTACTTC. Amino acid sequence: CAISDGGGTAGTQYF.